Listed here are 15 T cell receptor beta chains from one sample, sequenced in a study of blood T cells in healthy people across ages. A J-beta primer mix and a sample-barcoded 5' primer were used in a second PCR of about 7 to 12 cycles. TCRdb independently ran MiXCR on the 5' RACE reads; one entry per CDR3 protein. The sample carries about 640,000 distinct CDR3 sequences, 25% to 30% recorded once. Sequencing was performed on blood. The receptors shown here come from a woman older than 75 in good health.

This clonotype appeared many times. The chain couples TRBV18 to TRBJ1-6; possibly TRBD1 for D (6 bases). CDR3 length equals 16 residues. Trimming took 6 bases from V and 8 from J, leaving 20 bases between them. Germline CDR1 and CDR2: KGHSH and LQKENI. The CDR3 DNA reads as TGTGCCAGCTCCCCCTCGTTTGGGGGCCGGGATTCACCCCTCCACTTT. It is translated as CASSPSFGGRDSPLHF. Variable domain in full (rest from reference TRBV18 and TRBJ1-6): NAGVMQNPRHLVRRRGQEARLRCSPMKGHSHVYWYRQLPEEGLKFMVYLQKENIIDESGMPKERFSAEFPKEGPSILRIQQVVRGDSAAYFCASSPSFGGRDSPLHFGNGTRLTVT.

This clonotype was recorded many times. V gene TRBV20-1 combines with J gene TRBJ1-1; the D is unclear. Trimming left V 1 base short and J 6 bases short, with 9 bases between. The CDR3 extends over 12 amino acids. The germline gives CDR1 DFQATT, CDR2 SNEGSKA (reference sequence). The DNA for the CDR3 is TGCAGTGCTAGAGCGAGGGCCCCTGAAGCTTTCTTT. Its translation: CSARARAPEAFF.

In this sample, this clonotype turned up many times. V is TRBV6-5 and J is TRBJ2-1; D possibly uses TRBD1 or TRBD2 (7 bases each). Judging by the DNA end, TRBJ2-7 fits better; the J call may be wrong. This CDR3 contains 14 residues. Per germline, CDR1 MNHEY and CDR2 SVGAGI. CDR3 amino acids: CASKETGDYNEQYF. As DNA, the CDR3 is TGTGCCAGCAAAGAAACAGGGGACTACAATGAGCAGTACTTC.

In this sample, this clonotype turned up many times. J is TRBJ2-3 and V is TRBV4-3, with TRBD2 matching 8 bases. The CDR3 consists of 19 residues. Trimming at V came to 1 base and at J to 0 bases, leaving 12 bases not matched to a gene. Germline CDR1 and CDR2: LGHNA and YSLEER. CDR3 sequence (DNA): TGCGCCAGCAGCCAAGGTCAAACGGGGGGGCAAGGAAGCACAGATACGCAGTATTTT. Residues: CASSQGQTGGQGSTDTQYF.

With respect to this clonotype: Being one base from a much bigger clone, this may be a read error. V usage is TRBV7-2 and J usage is TRBJ2-5, with D possibly matching TRBD2 (5 bases). The CDR3 contains 15 residues. From germline, CDR1 is SGHTA and CDR2 FQGNSA. Trimming shortened V by 0 bases and J by 11 bases, and 19 bases separated the two germline ends. This CDR3 is CASSLARGFYNEQYF. The CDR3, as DNA: TGTGCCAGCAGCTTAGCCCGGGGATTCTACAATGAGCAGTACTTC.

This clonotype has at least ten counts. The chain combines TRBV6-2 or TRBV6-3 with TRBJ1-1; 7 bases are a match to TRBD1. The length of the CDR3 is 15 residues. Per germline, CDR1 MNHEY and CDR2 SVGEGT. Losses at the gene ends were 2 bases for V and 2 bases for J; bases not matched to a gene: 5. Written as DNA, the CDR3 is TGTGCCAGCAGTTACCGGGACAGCTTTAACACTGAAGCTTTCTTT. It codes for CASSYRDSFNTEAFF.

This sequence joins TRBV30 and TRBJ2-6; D is unresolved. Germline-derived CDR1 and CDR2 are GTSNPN and SVGIG (reference sequence). Trimming removed 3 bases at V and 1 base at J, with 4 bases between. The CDR3 extends over 13 amino acids. The CDR3 DNA sequence: TGTGCCTGGAGAATGTCTGGGGCCAACGTCCTGACTTTC. This sequence encodes CAWRMSGANVLTF.

This clonotype was recorded a few times. Given a much more abundant clone one base away, this may be a read error. This sequence joins TRBV6-5 and TRBJ1-2, with TRBD1 matching 8 bases. The CDR3 extends over 14 amino acids. In germline, CDR1 is MNHEY, CDR2 SVGAGI. The CDR3 sequence: CVSRGTGGYYGYTF. CDR3 DNA: TGTGTCAGCAGGGGGACAGGAGGATACTATGGCTACACCTTC.

This clonotype was recorded many times. The chain is built from TRBV10-3 and TRBJ2-5; a weak D match, TRBD2 (5 bases). Trimming removed 3 bases from V and 8 bases from J, with 7 bases in between. Germline CDR1 is ENHRY and CDR2 is SYGVKD. The length of the CDR3 is 11 residues. In DNA, the CDR3 is TGTGCCATCAGTGATCGGGATACCCAGTACTTC. It encodes CAISDRDTQYF.

The sample holds many counts of this clonotype. This chain joins TRBV20-1 and TRBJ1-4, with 7 bases matching TRBD1. In germline, CDR1 is DFQATT, CDR2 SNEGSKA (reference sequence). Germline trimming cut 6 bases from V and 7 bases from J; bases unmatched to any gene: 8. CDR3 length equals 13 residues. The CDR3 DNA reads TGCAGTGCCCTCAGGGGGAGGACTGAAAAACTGTTTTTT. This sequence encodes CSALRGRTEKLFF.

Many counts were recorded for this clonotype. This chain links TRBV20-1 with TRBJ2-3, with 7 bases fitting TRBD2. J gave up 4 bases and V 4 bases, and 8 bases lay outside the gene matches. Per the germline V gene, CDR1 is DFQATT and CDR2 is SNEGSKA (reference sequence). The CDR3 consists of 14 residues. CDR3 loop: CSAKSSGGPDTQYF. CDR3 DNA: TGCAGTGCTAAATCTAGCGGTGGACCAGATACGCAGTATTTT.

This clonotype was seen repeatedly, ten times or more. CDR3 protein: CSAYGDTDTQYF. The CDR3 region has the DNA TGCAGTGCATACGGGGACACAGATACGCAGTATTTT. This chain connects TRBV20-1 to TRBJ2-3; D is possibly TRBD2 (5 bases). CDR3 size: 12 residues. Looked up from germline, CDR1 is DFQATT and CDR2 is SNEGSKA (reference sequence). Trimming removed 6 bases at V and 2 bases at J, with 9 bases between.

The rearrangement joins TRBV10-3 to TRBJ2-1; no firm D call. The ends were cut back, 5 bases at V and 4 bases at J, with 9 bases in the middle. The CDR3 covers 13 residues. Germline loops: CDR1 ENHRY, CDR2 SYGVKD. The CDR3 DNA follows: TGTGCCATCAGTAAGGCTAGATACAATGAGCAGTTCTTC. Amino acid sequence: CAISKARYNEQFF.

This clonotype has just a few counts. The chain recombines TRBV2 with TRBJ1-4; 9 bases are a match to TRBD1. The J segment lost 5 bases and the V segment lost 6 bases, leaving 4 bases of the junction unmatched. Germline-derived CDR1 and CDR2 are SNHLY and FYNNEI. The CDR3 runs to 14 residues. The CDR3 nucleotides read TGTGCCAGCAGATGGGGGACAGGGAATGAAAAACTGTTTTTT. Protein product: CASRWGTGNEKLFF.

This clonotype was seen only a few times. It may be a read error: a sequence one base away is much more abundant. In DNA, the CDR3 is TGCGCCAGCAGCCCCAGGGCCTCAGGGCGGGATACGCAGTATTTT. Its protein is CASSPRASGRDTQYF. The chain combines TRBV4-1 with TRBJ2-3, with TRBD1 as a possible D gene (5 bases). Germline CDR1 is MGHRA and CDR2 is YSYEKL. This CDR3 comprises 15 residues. Trimming stripped 4 bases from V and 6 bases from J, with 17 bases between.